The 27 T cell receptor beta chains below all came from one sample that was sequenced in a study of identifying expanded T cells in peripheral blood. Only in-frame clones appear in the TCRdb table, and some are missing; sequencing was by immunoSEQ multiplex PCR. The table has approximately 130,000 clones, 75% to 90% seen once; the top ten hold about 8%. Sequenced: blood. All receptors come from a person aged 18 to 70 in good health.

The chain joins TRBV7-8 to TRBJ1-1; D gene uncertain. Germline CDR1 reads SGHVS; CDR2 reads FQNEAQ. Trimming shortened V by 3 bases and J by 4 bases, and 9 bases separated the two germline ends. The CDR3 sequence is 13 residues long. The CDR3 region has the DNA TGTGCCAGCAGCTTGACACTGGGCACTGAAGCTTTCTTT. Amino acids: CASSLTLGTEAFF.

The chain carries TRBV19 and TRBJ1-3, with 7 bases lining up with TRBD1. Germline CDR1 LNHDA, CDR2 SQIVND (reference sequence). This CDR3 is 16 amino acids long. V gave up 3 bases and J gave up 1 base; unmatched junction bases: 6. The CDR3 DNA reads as TGTGCCAGTAGTATCCTCGCAGGGGGATCTGGAAACACCATATATTTT. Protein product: CASSILAGGSGNTIYF.

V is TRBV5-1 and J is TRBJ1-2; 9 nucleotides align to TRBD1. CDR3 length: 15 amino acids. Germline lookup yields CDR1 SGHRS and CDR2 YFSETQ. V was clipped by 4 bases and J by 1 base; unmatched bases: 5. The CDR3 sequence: CASSATGGVNYGYTF. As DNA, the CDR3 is TGCGCCAGCAGCGCCACAGGGGGCGTTAACTATGGCTACACCTTC.

The CDR3 DNA reads TGTGCCAGTAGTATGAACAGGGGGCGGGCATTGGTTTACAATGAGCAGTTCTTC. It translates to CASSMNRGRALVYNEQFF. V and J are TRBV19 and TRBJ2-1; 9 positions agree with TRBD1. Trimming cost V 3 bases and J 4 bases; bases outside gene matches: 13. The CDR3 runs to 18 residues. Per the germline V gene, CDR1 is LNHDA and CDR2 is SQIVND (reference sequence).

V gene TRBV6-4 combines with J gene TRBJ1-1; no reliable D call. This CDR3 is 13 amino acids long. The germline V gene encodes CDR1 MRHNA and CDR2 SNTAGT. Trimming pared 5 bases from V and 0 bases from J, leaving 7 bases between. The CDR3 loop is CASSNTLNTEAFF. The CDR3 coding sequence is TGTGCCAGCAGTAACACACTGAACACTGAAGCTTTCTTT.

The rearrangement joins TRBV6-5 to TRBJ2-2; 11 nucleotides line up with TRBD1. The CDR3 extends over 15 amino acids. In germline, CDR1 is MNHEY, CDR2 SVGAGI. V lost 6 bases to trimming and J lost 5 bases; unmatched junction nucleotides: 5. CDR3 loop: CASRRDRGLTGELFF. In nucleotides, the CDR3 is TGTGCCAGCAGAAGGGACAGGGGGTTGACCGGGGAGCTGTTTTTT.

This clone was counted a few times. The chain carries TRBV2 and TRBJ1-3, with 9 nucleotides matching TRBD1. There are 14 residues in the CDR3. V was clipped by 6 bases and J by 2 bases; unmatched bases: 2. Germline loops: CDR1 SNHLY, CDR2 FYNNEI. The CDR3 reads CASRGTGPGNTIYF. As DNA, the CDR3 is TGTGCCAGCAGGGGGACAGGGCCTGGAAACACCATATATTTT.

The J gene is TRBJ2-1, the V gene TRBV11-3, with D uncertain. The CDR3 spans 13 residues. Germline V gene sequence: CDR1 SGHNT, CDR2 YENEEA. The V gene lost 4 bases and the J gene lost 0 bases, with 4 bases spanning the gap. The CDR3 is CASSSSSYNEQFF. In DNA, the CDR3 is TGTGCCAGCAGCTCGAGCTCCTACAATGAGCAGTTCTTC.

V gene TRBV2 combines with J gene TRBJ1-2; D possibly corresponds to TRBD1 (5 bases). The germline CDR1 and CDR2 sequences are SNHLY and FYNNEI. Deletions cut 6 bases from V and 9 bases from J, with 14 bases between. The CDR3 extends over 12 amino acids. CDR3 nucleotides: TGTGCCAGCAGGGAGGGGAGTTGGAGCTACACCTTC. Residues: CASREGSWSYTF.

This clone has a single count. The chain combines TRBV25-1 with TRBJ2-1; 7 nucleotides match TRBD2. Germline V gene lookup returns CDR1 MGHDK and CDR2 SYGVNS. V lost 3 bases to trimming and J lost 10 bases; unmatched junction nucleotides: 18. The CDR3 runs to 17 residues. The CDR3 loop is CASSDPPLGGGYREQFF. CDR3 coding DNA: TGTGCCAGCAGTGACCCCCCGCTCGGGGGAGGGTACAGGGAGCAGTTCTTC.

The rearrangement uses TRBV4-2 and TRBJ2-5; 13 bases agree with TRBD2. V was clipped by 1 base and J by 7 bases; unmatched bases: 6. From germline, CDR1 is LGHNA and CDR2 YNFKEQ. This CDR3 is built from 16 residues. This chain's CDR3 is CASSQAGTSGTGTQYF. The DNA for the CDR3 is TGTGCCAGCAGCCAAGCCGGGACTAGCGGGACGGGGACCCAGTACTTC.

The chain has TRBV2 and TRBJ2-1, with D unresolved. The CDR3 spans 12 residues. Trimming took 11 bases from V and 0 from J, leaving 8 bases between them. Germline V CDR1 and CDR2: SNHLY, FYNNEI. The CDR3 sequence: CACAYSYNEQFF. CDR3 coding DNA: TGTGCCTGCGCTTACTCCTACAATGAGCAGTTCTTC.

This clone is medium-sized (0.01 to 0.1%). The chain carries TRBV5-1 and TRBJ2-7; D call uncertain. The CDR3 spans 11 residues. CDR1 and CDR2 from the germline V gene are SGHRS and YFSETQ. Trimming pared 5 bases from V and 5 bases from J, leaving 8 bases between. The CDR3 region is CASSGRNEQYF. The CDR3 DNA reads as TGCGCCAGCAGTGGTAGGAACGAGCAGTACTTC.

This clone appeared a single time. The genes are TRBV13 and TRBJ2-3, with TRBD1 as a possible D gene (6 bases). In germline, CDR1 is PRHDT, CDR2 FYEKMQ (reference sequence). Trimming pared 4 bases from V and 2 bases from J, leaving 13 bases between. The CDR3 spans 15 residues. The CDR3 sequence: CASSSGQRNTDTQYF. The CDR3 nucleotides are TGTGCCAGCAGCTCCGGACAGAGGAACACAGATACGCAGTATTTT.

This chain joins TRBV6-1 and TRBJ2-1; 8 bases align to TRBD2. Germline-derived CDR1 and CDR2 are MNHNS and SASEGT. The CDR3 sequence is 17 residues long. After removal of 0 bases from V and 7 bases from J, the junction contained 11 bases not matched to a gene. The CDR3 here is CASSEALFGAGVNEQFF. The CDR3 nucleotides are TGTGCCAGCAGTGAAGCGCTGTTTGGAGCGGGAGTAAATGAGCAGTTCTTC.

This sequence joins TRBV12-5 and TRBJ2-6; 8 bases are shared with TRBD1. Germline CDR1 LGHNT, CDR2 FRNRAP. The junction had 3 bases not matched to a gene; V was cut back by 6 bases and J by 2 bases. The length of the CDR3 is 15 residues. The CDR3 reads CASGQTGAGANVLTF. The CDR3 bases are TGTGCTAGTGGACAGACAGGGGCTGGGGCCAACGTCCTGACTTTC.

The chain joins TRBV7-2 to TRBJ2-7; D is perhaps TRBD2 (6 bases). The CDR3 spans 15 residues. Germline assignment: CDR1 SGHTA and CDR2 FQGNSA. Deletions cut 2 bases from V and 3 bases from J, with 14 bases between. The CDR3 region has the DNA TGTGCCAGCAGCTTACAAGGCGGGGCCAACTACGAGCAGTACTTC. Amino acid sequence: CASSLQGGANYEQYF. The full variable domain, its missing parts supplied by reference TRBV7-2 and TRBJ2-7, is GAGVSQSPSNKVTEKGKDVELRCDPISGHTALYWYRQSLGQGLEFLIYFQGNSAPDKSGLPSDRFSAERTGGSVSTLTIQRTQQEDSAVYLCASSLQGGANYEQYFGPGTRLTVT.

The CDR3 DNA is TGTGCCAGCAGTCAACAGACTAGCGGTGCCTACGAGCAGTACTTC. Its translation: CASSQQTSGAYEQYF. The chain uses TRBV6-6 and TRBJ2-7, with 9 bases matching TRBD2. The trim removed 5 bases at V and 2 bases at J, leaving 7 bases unmatched. Germline V CDR1 and CDR2: MNHNY, SVGAGI (reference sequence). This CDR3 region has 15 residues.

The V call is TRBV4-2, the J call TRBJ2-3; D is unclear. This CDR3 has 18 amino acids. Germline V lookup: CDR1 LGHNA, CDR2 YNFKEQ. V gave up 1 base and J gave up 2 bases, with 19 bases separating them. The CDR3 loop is CASSQVFRGGSNTDTQYF. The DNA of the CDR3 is TGTGCCAGCAGCCAAGTGTTCCGTGGTGGATCGAACACAGATACGCAGTATTTT.

CDR3 nucleotides: TGTGCCAGCAGTTCCCCCTATGGCTACACCTTC. Protein: CASSSPYGYTF. The J gene is TRBJ1-2, the V gene TRBV28, with no clear D. The CDR3 consists of 11 residues. Germline V lookup: CDR1 MDHEN, CDR2 SYDVKM. Trimming stripped 4 bases from V and 4 bases from J, with 4 bases between.

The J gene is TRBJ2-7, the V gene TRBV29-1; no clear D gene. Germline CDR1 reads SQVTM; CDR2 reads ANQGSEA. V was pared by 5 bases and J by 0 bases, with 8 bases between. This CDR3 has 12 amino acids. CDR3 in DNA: TGCAGCGTTCGGTACAACTCCTACGAGCAGTACTTC. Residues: CSVRYNSYEQYF.

This chain's CDR3 is CASSKLAGVSYEQYF. Written as DNA, the CDR3 is TGTGCCAGCAGTAAACTAGCGGGGGTCTCCTACGAGCAGTACTTC. The chain couples TRBV6-6 to TRBJ2-7; 11 positions agree with TRBD2. Germline assignment: CDR1 MNHNY and CDR2 SVGAGI (reference sequence). The CDR3 extends over 15 amino acids. J was trimmed by 0 bases and V by 5 bases; bases with no gene match: 3.

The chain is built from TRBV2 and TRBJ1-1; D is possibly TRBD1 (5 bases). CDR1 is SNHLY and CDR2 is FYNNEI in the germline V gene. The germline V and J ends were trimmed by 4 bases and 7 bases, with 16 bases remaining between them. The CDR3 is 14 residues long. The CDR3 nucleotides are TGTGCCAGCAGTGTTCCCCCCGCAGGGCGTGAAGCTTTCTTT. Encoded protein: CASSVPPAGREAFF.

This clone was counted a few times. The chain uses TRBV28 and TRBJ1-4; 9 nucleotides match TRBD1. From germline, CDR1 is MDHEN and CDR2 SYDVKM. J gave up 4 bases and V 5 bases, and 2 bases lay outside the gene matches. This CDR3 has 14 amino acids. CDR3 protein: CASSETGGNEKLFF. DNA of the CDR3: TGTGCCAGCAGTGAGACAGGGGGTAATGAAAAACTGTTTTTT.

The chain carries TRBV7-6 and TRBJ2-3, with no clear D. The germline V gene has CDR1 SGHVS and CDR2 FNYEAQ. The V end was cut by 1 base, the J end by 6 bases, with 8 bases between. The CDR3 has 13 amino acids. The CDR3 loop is CASSLGLWDTQYF. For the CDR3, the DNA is TGTGCCAGCAGCTTAGGGCTCTGGGATACGCAGTATTTT.

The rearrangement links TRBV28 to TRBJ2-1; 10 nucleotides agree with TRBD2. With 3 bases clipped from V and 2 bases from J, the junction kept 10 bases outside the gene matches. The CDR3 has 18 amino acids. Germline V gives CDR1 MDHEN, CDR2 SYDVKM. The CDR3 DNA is TGTGCCAGCAGTTTGCCCTCCCGGACTAGCGGTACCTACAATGAGCAGTTCTTC. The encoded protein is CASSLPSRTSGTYNEQFF.

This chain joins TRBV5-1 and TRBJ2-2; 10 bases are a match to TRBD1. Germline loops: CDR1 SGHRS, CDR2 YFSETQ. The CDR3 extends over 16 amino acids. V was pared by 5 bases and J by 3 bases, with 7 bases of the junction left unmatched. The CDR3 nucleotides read TGCGCCAGCAGGTTGACAGGGGGCATGTACACCGGGGAGCTGTTTTTT. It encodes CASRLTGGMYTGELFF.